This T cell receptor (beta chain) was obtained from a study of identical twins. This clonotype was picked up a small number of times. Its antigen is undetermined. The study's findings and limits: Sharing of beta out-of-frame sequences by twins showed a weaker excess.

In TCRdb, the 5' RACE reads were re-called with MiXCR into one record per CDR3 protein. This sample has roughly 1.6 million distinct CDR3 sequences, with under 35% found just once. CDR3 size: 15 residues. Germline CDR1 and CDR2: SGHRS and YFSETQ. J lost 10 bases, V lost 4 bases, and 10 bases had no gene match. Source material: cord blood. The source is a newborn girl in good health. This chain links TRBV5-1 with TRBJ2-1; 11 bases are shared with TRBD2. The CDR3 bases are TGCGCCAGCAGCCATACTAGCGGGAGTATAAAAGAGCAGTTCTTC. Protein: CASSHTSGSIKEQFF.